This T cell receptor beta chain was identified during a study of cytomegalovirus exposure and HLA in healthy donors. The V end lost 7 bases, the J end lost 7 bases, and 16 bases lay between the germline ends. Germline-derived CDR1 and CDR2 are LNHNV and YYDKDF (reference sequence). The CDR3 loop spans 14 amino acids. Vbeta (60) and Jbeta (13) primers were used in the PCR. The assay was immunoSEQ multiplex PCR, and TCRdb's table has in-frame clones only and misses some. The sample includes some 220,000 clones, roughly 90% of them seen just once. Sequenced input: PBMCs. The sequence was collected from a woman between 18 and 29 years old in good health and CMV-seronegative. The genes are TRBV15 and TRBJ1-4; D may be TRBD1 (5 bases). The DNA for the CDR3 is TGTGCCACCACCCGCGTTAGGGGCGGTGAAAAACTGTTTTTT. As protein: CATTRVRGGEKLFF.